Listed below are T cell receptor beta chains from one sample, sequenced in a study of CD8+CD57+ T cells in acquired aplastic anemia. TCRdb reprocessed the reads with MiXCR, giving one entry per CDR3 protein. Of around 180,000 distinct CDR3 sequences in the sample, about 64% are singletons; the top ten hold less than 55%. Specimen: sorted CD4+, CD8+, or CD8+CD57+ T cells (not recorded which) from PBMCs. These TCRs come from a human donor in good health. Both conserved end residues are part of each CDR3. D genes are given only for firm matches. The listing skips clone size in some rows; elsewhere it reads once, few, many or a size class.

v_call	clone_size	d_call	j_call	cdr3_nt	cdr3_aa
TRBV5-1	.	.	TRBJ2-7	TGCGCCAGCATGGGGGCGAGCTACGAGCAGTACTTC	CASMGASYEQYF
TRBV12-3/TRBV12-4	few	.	TRBJ2-5	TGTGCCATCAGTGAGTCGGGGGACGCCCAAGAGACCCAGTACTTC	CAISESGDAQETQYF
TRBV29-1	many	.	TRBJ1-2	TGCAGCGTTGAGGGCAGCTATGGCTACACCTTC	CSVEGSYGYTF
TRBV19	.	TRBD2	TRBJ2-7	TGTGCCAGTAGTATAAATCGAGCGGGAGGGCCCTACGAGCAGTACTTC	CASSINRAGGPYEQYF
TRBV25-1	once	.	TRBJ1-4	TGTGCCAGCAGTGAATTAGGGGGAGGGAGTGAAAAACTGTTTTTT	CASSELGGGSEKLFF
TRBV7-9	.	.	TRBJ2-5	TGTGCCAGCACTGGTTGGGCGACAGAGACCCAGTACTTC	CASTGWATETQYF
TRBV7-6	.	TRBD1	TRBJ2-7	TGTGCCAGCAGCTCTCGGACAGGGCCCTACGAGCAGTACTTC	CASSSRTGPYEQYF
TRBV15	.	.	TRBJ2-7	TGTGCCACCAGCAGAGAGGGCAGTTTCTCCTACGAGCAGTACTTC	CATSREGSFSYEQYF
TRBV24-1	many	.	TRBJ2-7	TGTGCCACCAGTGATTTGAGGAGCGGGTCCTACGAGCAGTACTTC	CATSDLRSGSYEQYF
TRBV5-8	.	.	TRBJ2-1	TGTGCCAGCAGCTCCGACAGCAATGAGCAGTTCTTC	CASSSDSNEQFF
TRBV7-3	many	TRBD1	TRBJ2-1	TGTGCCAGCAGCTTTACGGGACAGGGGGCCGATGAGCAGTTCTTC	CASSFTGQGADEQFF
TRBV10-2	.	TRBD2	TRBJ2-5	TGCGCCAGCAGTCCTACTAGCGGACGGGAGACCCAGTACTTC	CASSPTSGRETQYF
TRBV7-3	.	.	TRBJ2-7	TGTGCCAGCAGCCTTCGGTGGGGCGAGGACGAGCAGTACTTC	CASSLRWGEDEQYF
TRBV20-1	once	TRBD1	TRBJ2-7	TGCAGTGCTAGGTATCACAGGGGGCGCGACGAGCAGTACTTC	CSARYHRGRDEQYF
TRBV10-3	.	.	TRBJ1-5	TGTGCCATCAGGAAGACCGGGACGGAGGATCAGCCCCAGCATTTT	CAIRKTGTEDQPQHF
TRBV15	few	TRBD1	TRBJ2-5	TGTGCCACCAGCGTAAGACAGGGGGTAGAGACCCAGTACTTC	CATSVRQGVETQYF
TRBV11-1	few	TRBD2	TRBJ2-1	TGTGCCAGCAGCCATACTAGCGGGCCTTACAATGAGCAGTTCTTC	CASSHTSGPYNEQFF
TRBV7-8	.	TRBD2	TRBJ2-3	TGTGCCAGCAGCTTACAGGGAGCGGGGGTCCTAGATACGCAGTATTTT	CASSLQGAGVLDTQYF
TRBV6-1	few	.	TRBJ1-6	TGTGCCAGCGGAGAGCGGGGACACAATTCACCCCTCCACTTT	CASGERGHNSPLHF
TRBV15	many	.	TRBJ1-3	TGTGCCACCAGCAGAGAAACAGGAGGAGGAAACACCATATATTTT	CATSRETGGGNTIYF
TRBV25-1	.	TRBD1	TRBJ1-2	TGTGCCAGCAGTCACCCGGGACAGGGGAGCGGCTACACCTTC	CASSHPGQGSGYTF
TRBV5-1	.	.	TRBJ1-6	TGCGCCAGCAGCTTGCAATCGGATAATTCACCCCTCCACTTT	CASSLQSDNSPLHF
TRBV11-2	many	TRBD2	TRBJ2-1	TGTGCCAGCAGCGAGGGACTAGCGGGAATTCTGGGGAATGAGCAGTTCTTC	CASSEGLAGILGNEQFF
TRBV7-9	.	.	TRBJ1-5	TGTGCCAGCAGCGACGGACAGCCCTATCGACCCCAGCATTTT	CASSDGQPYRPQHF
TRBV7-9	many	TRBD1	TRBJ2-3	TGTGCCAGCAGCTCCCGACAGGGCCAGCGAGATACGCAGTATTTT	CASSSRQGQRDTQYF
TRBV20-1	.	TRBD1	TRBJ2-1	TGCAGTGCTAGGGTACAGGGGGATTTATGGTTCTTC	CSARVQGDLWFF
TRBV19	.	TRBD1	TRBJ1-2	TGTGCCAGTTCTACGGGACAGGGCTTTTATGGCTACACCTTC	CASSTGQGFYGYTF
TRBV25-1	many	.	TRBJ2-7	TGTGCCAGCAGTGAGTTGAACGAGCAGTACTTC	CASSELNEQYF
TRBV7-9	few	TRBD1	TRBJ2-7	TGTGCCAGCAGCCTCTCCGACAGGGGCGAGCAGTACTTC	CASSLSDRGEQYF
TRBV7-9	once	TRBD1	TRBJ2-7	TGTGCCAGCAGCTTCCGGGACAGTGGCTACGAGCAGTACTTC	CASSFRDSGYEQYF
TRBV25-1	.	.	TRBJ1-1	TGTGCCAGCAGGGAGCCAGGATCGGCCGGCACTGAAGCTTTCTTT	CASREPGSAGTEAFF
TRBV20-1	.	TRBD1	TRBJ1-2	TGCAGTGCTCCGCGACAGGGCCTAGTGGAGGGCTACACCTTC	CSAPRQGLVEGYTF
TRBV11-3	many	.	TRBJ1-2	TGTGCCAGCAGCTTAGCGTCAGATGGCTACACCTTC	CASSLASDGYTF
TRBV7-9	once	.	TRBJ2-7	TGTGCCAGCAGCCCCCCTTTGGGCAGGGGCTTCTACGAGCAGTACTTC	CASSPPLGRGFYEQYF
TRBV2	many	TRBD1	TRBJ2-7	TGTGCCACGCCGGGACAGGGGGGCGAGCAGTACTTC	CATPGQGGEQYF
TRBV20-1	.	.	TRBJ2-5	TGCAGTGCTAGTCAATTTTTGGGGGACCAGTACTTC	CSASQFLGDQYF
TRBV7-6	.	.	TRBJ2-7	TGTGCCAGCAGCTACCAGGGGAACGAGCAGTACTTC	CASSYQGNEQYF
TRBV6-5	many	TRBD2	TRBJ2-7	TGTGCCAGCAGTCCGACTAGCGGCTACGAGCAGTACTTC	CASSPTSGYEQYF
TRBV29-1	.	.	TRBJ2-1	TGCAGCGTGCTGACCTCTGGTGGGGAGCAGTTCTTC	CSVLTSGGEQFF
TRBV12-3/TRBV12-4	.	TRBD1	TRBJ2-5	TGTGCCAGCAGTACCACGACAGGGTTAGAGACCCAGTACTTC	CASSTTTGLETQYF
TRBV20-1	once	.	TRBJ2-4	TGCAGTGCTAGTCCTTGGACCGGGCAAAACATTCAGTACTTC	CSASPWTGQNIQYF
TRBV9	many	.	TRBJ2-1	TGTGCCAGCAGCGTGAAGGCTAGTATGAGAGATGAGCAGTTCTTC	CASSVKASMRDEQFF
TRBV2	.	TRBD1	TRBJ1-1	TGTGCCAGCAAATGGACAGGGGTGGATGGCACTGAAGCTTTCTTT	CASKWTGVDGTEAFF
TRBV7-3	.	.	TRBJ2-7	TGTGCCAGCAGCTTAATTTCGGGGCAGGACTACGAGCAGTACTTC	CASSLISGQDYEQYF
TRBV24-1	.	.	TRBJ2-5	TGTGCCACCAGTGACGAGGACCGCCAGGCCCAGTACTTC	CATSDEDRQAQYF